What follows are 10 T cell receptor beta chains derived from one specimen sequenced in a study of response to subunit inactivated influenza vaccine. MiXCR, applied by TCRdb to the RT-PCR reads, yields one record per CDR3 protein. This repertoire shows about 180,000 distinct CDR3 sequences, about 10% found once; its top ten account for approximately 10%. Material: non-naive T cells sorted from PBMCs, obtained on the day of vaccination. All receptors come from a man aged 45-65 years who received an inactivated influenza vaccine.

This clonotype has at least ten counts. The gene calls are TRBV18 and TRBJ1-6, with D unclear. Germline V gene sequence: CDR1 KGHSH, CDR2 LQKENI. V was clipped by 2 bases and J by 4 bases, with 6 bases between them. The CDR3 has 14 residues. The CDR3 nucleotides read TGTGCCAGCTCACCAGAGGGATATAATTCACCCCTCCACTTT. Translation gives CASSPEGYNSPLHF. The full variable domain, in which reference TRBV18 and TRBJ1-6 provide the parts outside the CDR3, is NAGVMQNPRHLVRRRGQEARLRCSPMKGHSHVYWYRQLPEEGLKFMVYLQKENIIDESGMPKERFSAEFPKEGPSILRIQQVVRGDSAAYFCASSPEGYNSPLHFGNGTRLTVT.

The rearrangement links TRBV6-1 to TRBJ2-3; no firm D call. Trimming cost V 2 bases and J 0 bases, with 6 bases left between them. CDR1 MNHNS and CDR2 SASEGT come from the germline V gene. This CDR3 contains 14 residues. The CDR3 DNA reads TGTGCCAGCAGTGAAAGGGTTAGCACAGATACGCAGTATTTT. Protein sequence: CASSERVSTDTQYF.

This clonotype was seen many times. The chain recombines TRBV15 with TRBJ1-6; D is perhaps TRBD1 (6 bases). The germline V gene encodes CDR1 LNHNV and CDR2 YYDKDF (reference sequence). There are 14 residues in the CDR3. The V end lost 3 bases, the J end lost 9 bases, and 12 bases lay between the germline ends. The DNA of the CDR3 is TGTGCCACCAGCAGCACAGGGAGCCGTTCACCCCTCCACTTT. Translation: CATSSTGSRSPLHF.

This clonotype has only a few counts. J is TRBJ2-7 and V is TRBV15, with D tentatively TRBD1 or TRBD2 (6 bases each). The V gene's germline CDR1 is LNHNV and CDR2 YYDKDF (reference sequence). The CDR3 runs to 15 residues. V was cut by 0 bases and J by 5 bases, with 14 bases left in between. In DNA, the CDR3 is TGTGCCACCAGCAGAGATTTAGGAGGGGGGCACGAGCAGTACTTC. It specifies CATSRDLGGGHEQYF.

This clonotype showed up many times. The gene calls are TRBV6-1 and TRBJ2-7; the match to TRBD1 covers 9 bases. Trimming removed 6 bases from V and 4 bases from J; junction bases left unmatched: 7. The germline V gene has CDR1 MNHNS and CDR2 SASEGT. The CDR3 runs 14 residues. In nucleotides, the CDR3 is TGTGCCAGCAGAACGGACAGGGGTACGTACGAGCAGTACTTC. This codes for CASRTDRGTYEQYF.

V gene TRBV20-1 combines with J gene TRBJ1-1; D unresolved. Germline V lookup: CDR1 DFQATT, CDR2 SNEGSKA (reference sequence). The length of the CDR3 is 12 residues. V lost 3 bases and J lost 7, with 12 bases in between. In DNA form, the CDR3 reads TGCAGTGCTAGTGGTCAATTTGATGAAGCTTTCTTT. Amino acid sequence: CSASGQFDEAFF.

The V gene is TRBV4-2, the J gene TRBJ2-1, with 9 bases aligning to TRBD2. CDR1 and CDR2 (germline): LGHNA, YNFKEQ. The CDR3 has 18 amino acids. With V trimmed by 2 bases and J by 6 bases, 14 bases remained unmatched. The CDR3 region is CASSQSGSGRFIGNEQFF. CDR3 in DNA: TGTGCCAGCAGCCAATCAGGTAGCGGGAGATTTATCGGCAATGAGCAGTTCTTC.

This clonotype was seen only a few times. V and J are TRBV5-1 and TRBJ1-1; possible D gene TRBD1, 6 bases. In germline, CDR1 is SGHRS, CDR2 YFSETQ. The V and J ends lost 5 bases and 8 bases respectively, with 16 bases between them. The CDR3 is 13 amino acids. CDR3 coding DNA: TGCGCCAGCAGATTCGGGGGGCCGGGAGAAGCTTTCTTT. As protein: CASRFGGPGEAFF.

This clonotype occurred a few times. The chain combines TRBV29-1 with TRBJ2-3, with D maybe TRBD1 (6 bases). The CDR3 runs to 14 residues. In germline, CDR1 is SQVTM, CDR2 ANQGSEA. Between the trimmed V and J ends, which lost 6 bases and 1 base, there was a span of 14 bases. The CDR3 spells CSVKQGAGTDTQYF. CDR3 nucleotides: TGCAGCGTAAAACAGGGAGCGGGCACAGATACGCAGTATTTT.

This clonotype has a count of ten or more. The J gene is TRBJ2-7, the V gene TRBV20-1; TRBD1 aligns across 7 bases. Trimming cost V 5 bases and J 7 bases; bases outside gene matches: 14. Germline CDR1 DFQATT, CDR2 SNEGSKA (reference sequence). The CDR3 extends over 14 amino acids. This CDR3 reads CSAWTNRGKDEQYF. The CDR3 region has the DNA TGCAGTGCTTGGACGAACAGGGGAAAAGATGAGCAGTACTTC.